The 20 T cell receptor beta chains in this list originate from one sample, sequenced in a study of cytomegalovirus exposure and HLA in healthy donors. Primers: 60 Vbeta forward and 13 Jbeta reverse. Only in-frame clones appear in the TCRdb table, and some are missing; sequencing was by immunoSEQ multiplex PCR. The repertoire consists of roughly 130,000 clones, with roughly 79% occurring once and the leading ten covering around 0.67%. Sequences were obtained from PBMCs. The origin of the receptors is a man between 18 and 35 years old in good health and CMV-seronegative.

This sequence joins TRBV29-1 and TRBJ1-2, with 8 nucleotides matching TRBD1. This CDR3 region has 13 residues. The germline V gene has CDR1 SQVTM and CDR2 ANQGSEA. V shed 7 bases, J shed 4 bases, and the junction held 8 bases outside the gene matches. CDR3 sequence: CSGRTGTGYGYTF. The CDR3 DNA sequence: TGCAGCGGACGGACAGGGACGGGCTATGGCTACACCTTC.

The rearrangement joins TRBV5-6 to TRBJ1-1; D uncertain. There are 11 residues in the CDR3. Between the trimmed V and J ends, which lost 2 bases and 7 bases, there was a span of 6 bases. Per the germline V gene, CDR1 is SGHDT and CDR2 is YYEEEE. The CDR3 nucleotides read TGTGCCAGCAGCTTTGCAGGTGAAGCTTTCTTT. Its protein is CASSFAGEAFF.

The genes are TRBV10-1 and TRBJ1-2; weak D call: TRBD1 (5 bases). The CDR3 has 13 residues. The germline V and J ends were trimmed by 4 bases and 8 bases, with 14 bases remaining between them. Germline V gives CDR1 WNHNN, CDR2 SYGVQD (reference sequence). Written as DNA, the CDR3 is TGCGCCAGCAGTGCCTTGACCGGGGGAGGCTACACCTTC. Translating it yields CASSALTGGGYTF.

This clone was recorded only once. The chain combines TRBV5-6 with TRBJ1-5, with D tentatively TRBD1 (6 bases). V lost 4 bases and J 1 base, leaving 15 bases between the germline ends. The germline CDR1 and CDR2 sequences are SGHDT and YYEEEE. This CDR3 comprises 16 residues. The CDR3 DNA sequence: TGTGCCAGCAGCCGGGGGGCCGGGGTCAGCAATCAGCCCCAGCATTTT. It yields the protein CASSRGAGVSNQPQHF.

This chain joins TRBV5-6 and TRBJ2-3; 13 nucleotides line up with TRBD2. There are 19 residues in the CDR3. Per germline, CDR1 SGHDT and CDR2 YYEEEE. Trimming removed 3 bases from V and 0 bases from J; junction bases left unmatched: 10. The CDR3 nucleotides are TGTGCCAGCAGCTCTGAAGGACTAGCGGGGGTAGAGAGCACAGATACGCAGTATTTT. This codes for CASSSEGLAGVESTDTQYF. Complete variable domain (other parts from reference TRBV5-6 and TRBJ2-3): DAGVTQSPTHLIKTRGQQVTLRCSPKSGHDTVSWYQQALGQGPQFIFQYYEEEERQRGNFPDRFSGHQFPNYSSELNVNALLLGDSALYLCASSSEGLAGVESTDTQYFGPGTRLTVL.

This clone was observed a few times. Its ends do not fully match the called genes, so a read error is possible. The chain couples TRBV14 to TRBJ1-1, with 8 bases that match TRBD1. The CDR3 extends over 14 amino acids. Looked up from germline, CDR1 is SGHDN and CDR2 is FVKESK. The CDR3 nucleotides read TGTGCCAGCAGCCATCACAGGGGGAACGCTGAAGCTTTCTTT. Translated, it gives CASSHHRGNAEAFF.

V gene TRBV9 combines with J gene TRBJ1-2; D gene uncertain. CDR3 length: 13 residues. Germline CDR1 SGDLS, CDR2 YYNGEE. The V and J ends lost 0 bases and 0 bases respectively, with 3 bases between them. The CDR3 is CASSVVSNYGYTF. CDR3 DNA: TGTGCCAGCAGCGTAGTCTCTAACTATGGCTACACCTTC.

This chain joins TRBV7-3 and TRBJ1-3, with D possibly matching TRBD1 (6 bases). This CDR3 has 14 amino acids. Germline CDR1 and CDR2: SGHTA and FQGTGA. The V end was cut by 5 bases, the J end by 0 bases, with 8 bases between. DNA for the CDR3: TGTGCCAGCAGCACGGACAGCTCTGGAAACACCATATATTTT. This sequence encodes CASSTDSSGNTIYF.

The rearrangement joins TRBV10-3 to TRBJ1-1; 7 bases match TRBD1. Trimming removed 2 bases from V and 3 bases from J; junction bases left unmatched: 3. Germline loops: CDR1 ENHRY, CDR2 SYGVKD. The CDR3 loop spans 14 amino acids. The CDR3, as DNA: TGTGCCATCAGTGAGAGGACAGGATACACTGAAGCTTTCTTT. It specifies CAISERTGYTEAFF.

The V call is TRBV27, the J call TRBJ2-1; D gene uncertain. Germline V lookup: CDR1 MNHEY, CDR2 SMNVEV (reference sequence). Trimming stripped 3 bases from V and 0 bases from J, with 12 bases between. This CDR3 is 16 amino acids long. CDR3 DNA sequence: TGTGCCAGCAGTTTGGTGGCCACCCTCTCCTACAATGAGCAGTTCTTC. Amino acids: CASSLVATLSYNEQFF.

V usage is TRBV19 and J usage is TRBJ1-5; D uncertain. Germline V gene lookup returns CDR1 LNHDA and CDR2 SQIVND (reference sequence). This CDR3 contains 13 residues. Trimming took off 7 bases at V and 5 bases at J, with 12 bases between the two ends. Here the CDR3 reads CASKFAGDQPQHF. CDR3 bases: TGTGCCAGTAAGTTCGCGGGAGATCAGCCCCAGCATTTT. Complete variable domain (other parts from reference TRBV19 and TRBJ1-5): DGGITQSPKYLFRKEGQNVTLSCEQNLNHDAMYWYRQDPGQGLRLIYYSQIVNDFQKGDIAEGYSVSREKKESFPLTVTSAQKNPTAFYLCASKFAGDQPQHFGDGTRLSIL.

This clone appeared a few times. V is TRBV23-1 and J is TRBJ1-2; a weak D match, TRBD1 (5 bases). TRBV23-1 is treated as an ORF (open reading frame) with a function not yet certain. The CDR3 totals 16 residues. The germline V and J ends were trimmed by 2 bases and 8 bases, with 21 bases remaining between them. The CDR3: CASSQTKGEVVVGYTF. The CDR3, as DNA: TGCGCCAGCAGTCAAACCAAAGGGGAGGTGGTGGTCGGCTACACCTTC.

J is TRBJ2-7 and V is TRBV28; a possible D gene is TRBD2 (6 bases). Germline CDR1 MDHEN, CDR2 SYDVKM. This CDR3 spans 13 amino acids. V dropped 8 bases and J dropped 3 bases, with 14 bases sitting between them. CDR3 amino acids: CASLRRDFYEQYF. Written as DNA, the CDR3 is TGTGCCAGCTTAAGGCGGGATTTCTACGAGCAGTACTTC.

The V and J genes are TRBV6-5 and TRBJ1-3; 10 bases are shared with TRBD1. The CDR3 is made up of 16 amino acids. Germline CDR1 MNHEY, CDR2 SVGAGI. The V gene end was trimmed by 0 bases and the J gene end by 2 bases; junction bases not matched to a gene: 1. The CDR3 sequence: CASSYSGQGTGNTIYF. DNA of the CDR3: TGTGCCAGCAGTTACTCGGGACAGGGGACTGGAAACACCATATATTTT.

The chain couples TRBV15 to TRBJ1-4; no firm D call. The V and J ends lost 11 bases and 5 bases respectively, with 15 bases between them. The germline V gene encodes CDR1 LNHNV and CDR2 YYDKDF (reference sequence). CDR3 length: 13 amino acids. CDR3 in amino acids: CASAAGLNEKLFF. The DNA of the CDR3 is TGTGCCTCCGCCGCGGGCCTAAATGAAAAACTGTTTTTT. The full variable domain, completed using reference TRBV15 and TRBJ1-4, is DAMVIQNPRYQVTQFGKPVTLSCSQTLNHNVMYWYQQKSSQAPKLLFHYYDKDFNNEADTPDNFQSRRPNTSFCFLDIRSPGLGDTAMYLCASAAGLNEKLFFGSGTQLSVL.

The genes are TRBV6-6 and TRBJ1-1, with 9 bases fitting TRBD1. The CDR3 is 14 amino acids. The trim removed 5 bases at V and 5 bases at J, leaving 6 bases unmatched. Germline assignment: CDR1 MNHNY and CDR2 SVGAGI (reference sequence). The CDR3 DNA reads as TGTGCCAGCAGTGGAACAGGGGGCTATACTGAAGCTTTCTTT. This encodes CASSGTGGYTEAFF.

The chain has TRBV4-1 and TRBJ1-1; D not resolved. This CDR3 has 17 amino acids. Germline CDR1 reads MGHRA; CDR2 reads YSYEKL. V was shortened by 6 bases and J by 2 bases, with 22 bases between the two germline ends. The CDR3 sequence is CASRWAERASPNTEAFF. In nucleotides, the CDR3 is TGCGCCAGCAGGTGGGCAGAGCGGGCCAGCCCCAACACTGAAGCTTTCTTT.

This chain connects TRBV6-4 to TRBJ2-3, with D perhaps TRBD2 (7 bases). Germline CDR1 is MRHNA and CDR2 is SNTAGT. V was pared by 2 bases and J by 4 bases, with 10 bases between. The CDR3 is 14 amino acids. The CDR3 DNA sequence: TGTGCCAGCAGTGACGGGGGGGGCCCAGATACGCAGTATTTT. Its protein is CASSDGGGPDTQYF.

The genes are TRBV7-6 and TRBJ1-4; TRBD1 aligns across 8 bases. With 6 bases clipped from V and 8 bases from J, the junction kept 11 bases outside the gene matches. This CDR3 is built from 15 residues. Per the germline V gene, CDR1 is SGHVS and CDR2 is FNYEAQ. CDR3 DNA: TGTGCCAGCAGTTACACAGGGGGGCTCTACGAAAAACTGTTTTTT. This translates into CASSYTGGLYEKLFF.

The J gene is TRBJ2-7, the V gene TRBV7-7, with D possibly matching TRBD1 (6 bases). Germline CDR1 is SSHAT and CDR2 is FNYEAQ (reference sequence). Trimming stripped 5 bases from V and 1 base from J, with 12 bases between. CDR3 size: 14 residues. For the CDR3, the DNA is TGTGCCAGCAGCCTGGACAGAGCATCCTACGAGCAGTACTTC. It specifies CASSLDRASYEQYF.